This TCR beta chain was found in a study of blood T cell repertoires in COVID-19. Background on the study: COVID-19 samples from acute and convalescent phases originated in the United States, Italy and Spain.

Authors' data handling: For nucleated cells, counts were estimated from reference gene primer amplification. Only in-frame clones appear in the TCRdb table, and some are missing; sequencing was by immunoSEQ multiplex PCR. That table furnishes V, J and clone size, whereas the DNA furnished D and trimming. The sample carries more than 200,000 clones, approximately 86% recorded once. Germline CDR1 and CDR2: SGDLS and YYNGEE. The CDR3 covers 15 residues. V lost 3 bases to trimming and J lost 5 bases; unmatched junction nucleotides: 5. This clonotype was sampled from a man younger than 40 with active or convalescent COVID-19. The chain carries TRBV9 and TRBJ2-2, with 9 positions matching TRBD2. Source material: peripheral blood. In DNA form, the CDR3 reads TGTGCCAGCAGCGGGCTAGCGGGGCAGACCGGGGAGCTGTTTTTT. Amino acid sequence: CASSGLAGQTGELFF. The variable domain in full, with the rest retrieved from reference TRBV9 and TRBJ2-2, is DSGVTQTPKHLITATGQRVTLRCSPRSGDLSVYWYQQSLDQGLQFLIQYYNGEERAKGNILERFSAQQFPDLHSELNLSSLELGDSALYFCASSGLAGQTGELFFGEGSRLTVL.